The clone carrying this T cell receptor (beta chain) appeared a few times. This specimen includes other DNA sequences encoding the same CDR3. This specimen comes from a study of beta chain features in type 1 diabetes. CDR3 size: 14 residues. Per germline, CDR1 KGHSH and CDR2 LQKENI. The junction had 10 bases not matched to a gene; V was cut back by 5 bases and J by 8 bases. Since all of the isolated RNA was reverse transcribed, expressed TCRB transcripts were what got sequenced. Profiled with immunoSEQ multiplex PCR; TCRdb holds only in-frame clones, not every one. This sample has approximately 150,000 clones, with 7.5% to 10% found just once.

V usage is TRBV18 and J usage is TRBJ1-2; 8 positions agree with TRBD1. The sample taken for sequencing was central memory CD4+ T cells from blood. The TCR originated in a woman between 18 and 29 years old in good health. This CDR3 is CASSLGTGPRGYTF. As DNA, the CDR3 is TGTGCCAGCTCATTGGGGACAGGTCCTCGGGGCTACACCTTC.